These T cell receptor beta chains were read from a single sample in a study of radiation and T cells in renal cell carcinoma. Repertoires were generated with immunoSEQ multiplex PCR, while TCRdb's copy carries only in-frame clones and drops some. The sample yields approximately 120,000 clones, about 81% seen once. Sequenced material: blood, taken from a patient whose treatment included radiotherapy and nephrectomy. These receptors all stem from a middle-aged man with renal cell carcinoma. The conserved cysteine and the conserved F or W are not part of the CDR3 here.

v_gene	j_gene	len	CDR3aa
TRBV18	TRBJ2-4	11	ASSPPGADIQY
TRBV18	TRBJ2-7	15	ASSPTRGAVLSYEQY
TRBV4-2	TRBJ1-2	12	ASSQVDRGSGYT
TRBV19	TRBJ1-2	11	ASTTGFNYGYT
TRBV7-9	TRBJ2-1	9	ASRGASEQF
TRBV12-5	TRBJ1-1	10	ASGLPPGAAF
TRBV4-1	TRBJ1-4	13	ASSRTTGVGEKLF
TRBV9	TRBJ1-5	13	ASSVGVAAGQPQH
TRBV5-1	TRBJ2-1	12	ASSWGDSYNEQF
TRBV6-1	TRBJ1-1	14	ASSALGGAGNTEAF
TRBV4-1	TRBJ2-5	14	ASSPTQLAGVETQY
TRBV11-2	TRBJ1-1	13	ASSQRDRSGTEAF
TRBV5-8	TRBJ2-1	10	ASSTYSGRQF
TRBV5-1	TRBJ1-2	13	ASSLDGLPNYGYT
TRBV5-4	TRBJ1-2	16	ASSFSDAAGLTGKGYT
TRBV10-3	TRBJ2-1	13	AISEGLAGEVEQF
TRBV5-1	TRBJ1-2	16	ASSLALSGDSANYGYT
TRBV6-1	TRBJ1-4	11	ATKQLLNEKLF
TRBV28	TRBJ2-1	13	ASRRGDSTILEQF
TRBV11-3	TRBJ2-1	12	ASSPYSGLSEQF
TRBV7-9	TRBJ2-7	12	ASSLGLVNYEQY
TRBV19	TRBJ2-1	15	ASSIEAGGLVYNEQF
TRBV4-1	TRBJ2-7	12	ASSQDDRSYEQY
TRBV10-1	TRBJ2-7	13	ASSPGTSAFYEQY
TRBV18	TRBJ1-2	15	ASSPYGQGATPYGYT